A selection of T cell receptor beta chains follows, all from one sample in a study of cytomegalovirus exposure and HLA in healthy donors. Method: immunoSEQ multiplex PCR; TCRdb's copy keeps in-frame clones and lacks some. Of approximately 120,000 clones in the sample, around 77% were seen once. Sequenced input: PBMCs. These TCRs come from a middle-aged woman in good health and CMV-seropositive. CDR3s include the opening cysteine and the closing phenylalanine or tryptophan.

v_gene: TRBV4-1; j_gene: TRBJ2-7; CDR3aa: CASSQAGGGHEQYF
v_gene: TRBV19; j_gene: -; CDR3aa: CASSISGGAYEQYF
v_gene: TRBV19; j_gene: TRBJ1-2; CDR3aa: CASTPGTGPLYGYTF
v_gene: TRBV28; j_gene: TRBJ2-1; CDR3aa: CASQGYNEQFF
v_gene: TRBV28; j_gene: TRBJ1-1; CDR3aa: CASSLEGRKAFF
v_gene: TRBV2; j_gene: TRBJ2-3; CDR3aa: CASSEAGVSTDTQYF
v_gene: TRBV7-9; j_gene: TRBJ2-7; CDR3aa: CASSLEDRGEQYF
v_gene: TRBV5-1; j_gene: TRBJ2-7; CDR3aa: CASSLPASGGEQYF
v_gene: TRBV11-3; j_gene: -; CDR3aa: CASSRQGYEQYF
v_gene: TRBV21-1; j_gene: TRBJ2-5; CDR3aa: CASSPTSPYKTQYF
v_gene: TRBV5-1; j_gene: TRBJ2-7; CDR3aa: CASSENSGDVYEQYF
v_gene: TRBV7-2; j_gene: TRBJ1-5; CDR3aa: CASSLAPSRNQPQHF
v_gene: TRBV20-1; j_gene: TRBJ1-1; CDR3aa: CSARGGRRAFF
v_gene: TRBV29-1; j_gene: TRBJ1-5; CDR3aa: CSVKTHSRGDQPQHF
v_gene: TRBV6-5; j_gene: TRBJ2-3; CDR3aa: CASRPGGGDTQYF
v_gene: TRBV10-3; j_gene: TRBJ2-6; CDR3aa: CAISEQGQGGRGANVLTF
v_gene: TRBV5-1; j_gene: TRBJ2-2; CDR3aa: CASSRGNIDGELFF
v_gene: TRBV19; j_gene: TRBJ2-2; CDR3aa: CASSHPKRGIANTGELFF
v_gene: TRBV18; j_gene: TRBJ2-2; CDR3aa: CASSPSRLGGTGELFF
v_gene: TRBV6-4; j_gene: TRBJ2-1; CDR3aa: CASSVGVFNEQFF
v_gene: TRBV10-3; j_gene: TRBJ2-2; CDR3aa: CAISESRGSHTGELFF
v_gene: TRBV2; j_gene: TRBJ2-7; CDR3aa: CASSVTYEQYF
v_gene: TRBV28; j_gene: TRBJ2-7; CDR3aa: CASIGWGGGSARQYF
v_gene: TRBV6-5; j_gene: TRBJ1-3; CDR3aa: CASSYSGFSGNTIYF
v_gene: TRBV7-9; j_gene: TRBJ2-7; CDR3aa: CASSLQQGAYGQYF
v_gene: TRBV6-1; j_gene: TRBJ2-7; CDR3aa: CASRERGGNEQYF
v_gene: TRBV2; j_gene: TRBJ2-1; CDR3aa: CASSEGLGLAGDEQFF
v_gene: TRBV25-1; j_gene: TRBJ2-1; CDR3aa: CASSEHNGGPYNEQFF
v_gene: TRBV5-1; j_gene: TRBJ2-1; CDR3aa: CASSPDGLAGNNEQFF
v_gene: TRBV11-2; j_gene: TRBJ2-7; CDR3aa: CASSTPAGNEQYF
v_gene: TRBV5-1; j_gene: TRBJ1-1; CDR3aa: CASSSNGGDDWNTEAFF
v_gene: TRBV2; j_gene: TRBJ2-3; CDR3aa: CASSETSSTDTQYF
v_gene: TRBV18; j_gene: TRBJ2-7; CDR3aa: CASSPGRNYEQYF
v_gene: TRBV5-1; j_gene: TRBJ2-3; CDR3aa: CASSAGTGGVDTQYF
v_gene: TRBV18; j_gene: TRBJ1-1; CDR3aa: CASSLGTVANTEAFF
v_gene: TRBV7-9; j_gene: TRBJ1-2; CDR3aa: CASSLETGSGVGYTF
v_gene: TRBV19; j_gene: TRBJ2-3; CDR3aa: CASSPERGRTDTQYF
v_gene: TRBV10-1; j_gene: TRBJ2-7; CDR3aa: CASTWGVAGGPRNEQYF